The 25 T cell receptor beta chains below were found in one sample sequenced in a study of T-cell memory formation after mild COVID-19. In TCRdb, the 5' RACE reads were re-called with MiXCR into one record per CDR3 protein. The repertoire includes 55,000 to 65,000 distinct CDR3 sequences, more than 8% of them detected once, and about 1.1% sits in the top ten. Sequenced material: PBMCs or a T cell subset sorted from them (not recorded which). The source of these receptors is a man aged 18 to 35 who had mild COVID-19 (a few samples of this study predate the infection). Cell type and time point are not known.

This clonotype was seen repeatedly, ten times or more. The rearrangement joins TRBV20-1 to TRBJ2-3; the D gene is possibly TRBD2 (5 bases). Germline V gene lookup returns CDR1 DFQATT and CDR2 SNEGSKA (reference sequence). V was pared by 3 bases and J by 7 bases, with 14 bases between. The CDR3 sequence is 13 residues long. The CDR3 DNA reads as TGCAGTGCTAGGAATACTAGTCTACATACGCAGTATTTT. Its protein product is CSARNTSLHTQYF.

V usage is TRBV6-5 and J usage is TRBJ1-1; 8 bases map to TRBD1. Trimming took 9 bases from V and 1 from J; bases not matched to a gene: 10. This CDR3 comprises 15 residues. Germline CDR1 is MNHEY and CDR2 is SVGAGI. The CDR3 sequence is CASRETGAANTEAFF. CDR3 nucleotide sequence: TGTGCCAGTCGCGAGACAGGGGCGGCGAACACTGAAGCTTTCTTT.

This clonotype appeared a few times. The chain carries TRBV7-2 and TRBJ2-3; 12 positions match TRBD2. CDR3 length: 16 amino acids. Germline CDR1 reads SGHTA; CDR2 reads FQGNSA. J was trimmed by 6 bases and V by 5 bases; bases with no gene match: 9. The DNA for the CDR3 is TGTGCCAGCAGCCCCTTCCTAGCGGGGGGGTTGGATACGCAGTATTTT. It codes for CASSPFLAGGLDTQYF.

The rearrangement links TRBV7-3 to TRBJ2-3, with D maybe TRBD2 (6 bases). Germline CDR1 reads SGHTA; CDR2 reads FQGTGA. V gave up 5 bases and J gave up 3 bases, with 18 bases separating them. The length of the CDR3 is 16 residues. The CDR3 here is CASSMGLSSITDTQYF. The CDR3, as DNA: TGTGCCAGCAGCATGGGACTTAGTTCGATTACAGATACGCAGTATTTT.

This clonotype has more than one count but fewer than ten. The rearrangement links TRBV7-2 to TRBJ2-5; 7 nucleotides agree with TRBD2. Germline V gives CDR1 SGHTA, CDR2 FQGNSA. The V and J ends lost 5 bases and 2 bases, in that order; junction bases with no gene match: 8. The length of the CDR3 is 15 residues. The CDR3 sequence is CASSPWTRPQETQYF. As DNA, the CDR3 is TGTGCCAGCAGCCCTTGGACTAGACCTCAAGAGACCCAGTACTTC.

The chain recombines TRBV7-9 with TRBJ1-2; 9 bases line up with TRBD1. The germline CDR1 and CDR2 sequences are SEHNR and FQNEAQ (reference sequence). With 6 bases clipped from V and 4 bases from J, the junction kept 6 bases outside the gene matches. The CDR3 consists of 14 residues. CDR3 in DNA: TGTGCCAGCAGGGAACCGGGACAGGGCTATGGCTACACCTTC. This sequence encodes CASREPGQGYGYTF.

The J gene is TRBJ2-2, the V gene TRBV3-1, with 11 bases that match TRBD2. The CDR3 runs to 17 residues. J lost 2 bases, V lost 4 bases, and 6 bases had no gene match. CDR1 is LGHDT, CDR2 YNNKEL, per germline (reference sequence). This CDR3 is CASSRLTSGDNTGELFF. For the CDR3, the DNA is TGTGCCAGCAGCCGCCTGACTAGCGGGGACAACACCGGGGAGCTGTTTTTT.

The gene calls are TRBV4-3 and TRBJ2-5, with TRBD2 as a possible D gene (5 bases). Germline values: CDR1 LGHNA, CDR2 YSLEER. Trimming removed 0 bases from V and 3 bases from J, with 11 bases in between. This CDR3 region has 15 residues. The CDR3 spells CASSQEWRTEETQYF. CDR3 sequence (DNA): TGCGCCAGCAGCCAAGAGTGGAGGACGGAAGAGACCCAGTACTTC.

This clonotype was recorded many times. J is TRBJ2-7 and V is TRBV6-1; 7 nucleotides align to TRBD2. Trimming cost V 2 bases and J 0 bases; bases outside gene matches: 4. CDR1 and CDR2 from the germline V gene are MNHNS and SASEGT. This CDR3 is 15 amino acids long. This CDR3 reads CASSERRGFSYEQYF. In DNA form, the CDR3 reads TGTGCCAGCAGTGAACGGCGGGGGTTCTCCTACGAGCAGTACTTC.

This clonotype was picked up a small number of times. The chain couples TRBV2 to TRBJ2-1; TRBD1 or TRBD2 may be the D gene (5 bases each). The CDR3 has 13 residues. Trimming left V 5 bases short and J 10 bases short, with 15 bases between. CDR1 SNHLY and CDR2 FYNNEI come from the germline V gene. CDR3 in amino acids: CASSRDGVKEQFF. The CDR3 DNA is TGTGCCAGCAGTAGGGACGGAGTAAAAGAGCAGTTCTTC.

The table lists this clonotype with a count of one. The chain carries TRBV10-3 and TRBJ1-2; 10 nucleotides align to TRBD1. With 5 bases clipped from V and 6 bases from J, the junction kept 6 bases outside the gene matches. Germline V gene data show CDR1 as ENHRY and CDR2 as SYGVKD. The CDR3 consists of 14 residues. CDR3 sequence: CAISRTGGLNGYTF. In nucleotides, the CDR3 is TGTGCCATCAGTCGGACAGGGGGGCTTAATGGCTACACCTTC.

This clonotype was seen a handful of times. The chain uses TRBV5-6 and TRBJ2-3; 12 positions match TRBD2. The germline gives CDR1 SGHDT, CDR2 YYEEEE. The CDR3 has 17 residues. V gave up 2 bases and J gave up 4 bases; unmatched junction bases: 8. CDR3 DNA: TGTGCCAGCAGCTTCCCTCTAGCGGGGGGGATCGCAGATACGCAGTATTTT. Translated, it gives CASSFPLAGGIADTQYF.

This clonotype is labeled medium-sized. The V call is TRBV20-1, the J call TRBJ1-5; D unresolved. Trimming took off 5 bases at V and 4 bases at J, with 9 bases between the two ends. The length of the CDR3 is 12 residues. Germline V gene sequence: CDR1 DFQATT, CDR2 SNEGSKA (reference sequence). The CDR3 reads CSAVSGNQPQHF. The CDR3 DNA reads as TGCAGTGCTGTTTCCGGGAATCAGCCCCAGCATTTT.

This clonotype turned up a few times. The chain combines TRBV9 with TRBJ1-1; 7 nucleotides agree with TRBD1. CDR3 length: 15 amino acids. Per the germline V gene, CDR1 is SGDLS and CDR2 is YYNGEE. V lost 0 bases to trimming and J lost 3 bases; unmatched junction nucleotides: 5. The DNA of the CDR3 is TGTGCCAGCAGCGTAGGGGGGACAGCCGACACTGAAGCTTTCTTT. Protein sequence: CASSVGGTADTEAFF.

This clonotype was seen a few times. DNA for the CDR3: TGTGCCAGCAGGTTGGCTGGTGAGACCCAGTACTTC. Translated, it gives CASRLAGETQYF. The V and J genes are TRBV12-3 or TRBV12-4 and TRBJ2-5, with D unresolved. CDR3 length: 12 amino acids. The V end lost 6 bases, the J end lost 5 bases, and 10 bases lay between the germline ends.

The chain uses TRBV6-4 and TRBJ2-3; D unclear. Trimming removed 2 bases from V and 4 bases from J, with 4 bases in between. This CDR3 spans 12 amino acids. CDR1 MRHNA and CDR2 SNTAGT come from the germline V gene. The CDR3 loop reads CASSDGADTQYF. Here the CDR3 DNA reads TGTGCCAGCAGTGACGGGGCAGATACGCAGTATTTT.

The CDR3 DNA reads as TGTGCCAGCAGCCTTGGGGGGAGGTACGAGCAGTACTTC. Translating it yields CASSLGGRYEQYF. This chain uses TRBV3-1 with TRBJ2-7, with D perhaps matching TRBD2 (6 bases). This CDR3 has 13 residues. Germline values: CDR1 LGHDT, CDR2 YNNKEL (reference sequence). Between the trimmed V and J ends, which lost 4 bases and 4 bases, there was a span of 11 bases.

V and J are TRBV5-4 and TRBJ2-3, with 8 bases matching TRBD2. After removal of 2 bases from V and 7 bases from J, the junction contained 12 bases not matched to a gene. In germline, CDR1 is SGHNT, CDR2 YYREEE (reference sequence). This CDR3 is built from 16 residues. The CDR3 region is CASSLKSGGPGNTQYF. CDR3 DNA sequence: TGTGCCAGCAGCTTAAAATCGGGGGGGCCAGGGAATACGCAGTATTTT. The complete variable domain, with remaining parts taken from reference TRBV5-4 and TRBJ2-3, reads ETGVTQSPTHLIKTRGQQVTLRCSSQSGHNTVSWYQQALGQGPQFIFQYYREEENGRGNFPPRFSGLQFPNYSSELNVNALELDDSALYLCASSLKSGGPGNTQYFGPGTRLTVL.

The table lists this clonotype with a few counts. For the CDR3, the DNA is TGTGCCAGCAGCTCGACGGGGGAGGGCGAGCAGTACTTC. As protein: CASSSTGEGEQYF. This chain connects TRBV11-2 to TRBJ2-7, with 7 bases identical to TRBD2. V was clipped by 4 bases and J by 6 bases; unmatched bases: 6. Per germline, CDR1 SGHAT and CDR2 FQNNGV. This CDR3 is built from 13 residues.

This chain links TRBV20-1 with TRBJ1-2; D is uncertain. Trimming left V 6 bases short and J 6 bases short, with 17 bases between. Germline-derived CDR1 and CDR2 are DFQATT and SNEGSKA (reference sequence). The CDR3 runs 13 residues. The CDR3 reads CSALMGRTDGYTF. Here the CDR3 DNA reads TGCAGTGCCCTGATGGGGAGGACGGATGGCTACACCTTC.

This clonotype appeared many times. The chain carries TRBV7-2 and TRBJ2-3; 7 nucleotides align to TRBD2. The CDR3 has 16 amino acids. Unmatched junction bases numbered 13, after V lost 6 bases and J lost 4 bases. Germline V CDR1 and CDR2: SGHTA, FQGNSA. CDR3 in amino acids: CASRYAASGIPDTQYF. The CDR3 nucleotides read TGTGCCAGCAGATACGCGGCTAGCGGCATCCCAGATACGCAGTATTTT.

This chain connects TRBV20-1 to TRBJ2-3; 8 bases agree with TRBD2. Germline-derived CDR1 and CDR2 are DFQATT and SNEGSKA (reference sequence). The length of the CDR3 is 17 residues. Losses at the gene ends were 0 bases for V and 0 bases for J; bases not matched to a gene: 8. The DNA for the CDR3 is TGCAGTGCTAGAGATCAGGGTAGCGGGGTGAGCACAGATACGCAGTATTTT. Translating it yields CSARDQGSGVSTDTQYF.

In this sample, this clonotype turned up many times. The chain has TRBV6-6 and TRBJ1-1, with D unresolved. V was clipped by 6 bases and J by 5 bases, with 7 bases between them. The length of the CDR3 is 11 residues. Germline V gene data show CDR1 as MNHNY and CDR2 as SVGAGI (reference sequence). This CDR3 is CASRKGTEAFF. The CDR3 DNA reads as TGTGCCAGCAGAAAGGGAACTGAAGCTTTCTTT.

This clonotype occurred a few times. This chain uses TRBV5-1 with TRBJ2-1; 8 nucleotides match TRBD1. CDR1 is SGHRS, CDR2 YFSETQ, per germline. The CDR3 length is 14 residues. J was trimmed by 8 bases and V by 4 bases; bases with no gene match: 8. Here the CDR3 reads CASSQMTGDDEQFF. The DNA for the CDR3 is TGCGCCAGCAGCCAGATGACAGGGGACGATGAGCAGTTCTTC.

This clonotype came up a few times. The chain combines TRBV6-2 or TRBV6-3 with TRBJ2-5; the D is unclear. CDR3 length: 13 amino acids. With 1 base removed from V and 0 bases from J, the gap between germline ends came to 3 bases. Germline lookup yields CDR1 MNHEY and CDR2 SVGEGT. The CDR3 DNA reads as TGTGCCAGCAGTTACTTTGACCAAGAGACCCAGTACTTC. As protein: CASSYFDQETQYF.